A single sample is the source of the 10 T cell receptor beta chains below, sequenced in a study of Ad26.COV2.S vaccination and SARS-CoV-2 variants. The protocol was immunoSEQ multiplex PCR, while the TCRdb copy is restricted to in-frame clones and leaves out a portion. The sample lists about half a million clones, 80% to 90% occurring once. Described treatment: about 20 received Ad26.COV2.S at low or high dose, single or two shots; 5 received placebo; per-sample allocation not given. Day 63 after the first injection of vaccine or placebo was the sampling time. This material consisted of peripheral blood, taken in a trial of Ad26.COV2.S vaccine versus placebo. These receptors originate from a person aged 18-60 years who received the Ad26.COV2.S COVID-19 vaccine or a placebo.

The chain combines TRBV28 with TRBJ2-3, with D unclear. The CDR3 is 15 amino acids. CDR1 MDHEN and CDR2 SYDVKM come from the germline V gene. The V and J ends lost 5 bases and 0 bases respectively, with 12 bases between them. The CDR3 coding sequence is TGTGCCAGCAGTCCCTCTTTATGGAGCACAGATACGCAGTATTTT. Translated: CASSPSLWSTDTQYF.

The V call is TRBV6-5, the J call TRBJ2-1; D may correspond to TRBD1 or TRBD2 (6 bases each). Trimming cost V 8 bases and J 3 bases, with 11 bases left between them. The CDR3 consists of 13 residues. Germline V CDR1 and CDR2: MNHEY, SVGAGI. CDR3 region: CASLQGLYNEQFF. The CDR3 DNA is TGTGCCAGCTTACAGGGACTCTACAATGAGCAGTTCTTC.

The chain has TRBV9 and TRBJ2-5; D tentatively reads TRBD1 or TRBD2 (7 bases each). This CDR3 is built from 15 residues. The V gene's germline CDR1 is SGDLS and CDR2 YYNGEE. V dropped 0 bases and J dropped 5 bases, with 14 bases sitting between them. Here the CDR3 reads CASSVAGGQDETQYF. In DNA, the CDR3 is TGTGCCAGCAGCGTAGCGGGAGGACAGGACGAGACCCAGTACTTC.

As DNA, the CDR3 is TGTGCCACCAGCAGAGATCAGGGCAGGGGGGATGGCTACACCTTC. It encodes CATSRDQGRGDGYTF. The chain combines TRBV15 with TRBJ1-2, with 7 bases lining up with TRBD1. Germline V gives CDR1 LNHNV, CDR2 YYDKDF (reference sequence). The CDR3 has 15 residues. With V trimmed by 0 bases and J by 6 bases, 7 bases remained unmatched.

This chain uses TRBV5-6 with TRBJ2-7, with 12 bases identical to TRBD2. The CDR3 has 16 amino acids. Per the germline V gene, CDR1 is SGHDT and CDR2 is YYEEEE. V shed 2 bases, J shed 3 bases, and the junction held 6 bases outside the gene matches. As DNA, the CDR3 is TGTGCCAGCAGCTTTTTTTGGACTAGCGGGAACTACGAGCAGTACTTC. This translates into CASSFFWTSGNYEQYF.

The gene calls are TRBV4-1 and TRBJ2-1; TRBD2 aligns across 14 bases. The CDR3 runs 20 residues. Germline trimming cut 2 bases from V and 2 bases from J; bases unmatched to any gene: 11. CDR1 MGHRA and CDR2 YSYEKL come from the germline V gene. The CDR3 spells CASSQTKDRLAGGTYNEQFF. CDR3 nucleotide sequence: TGCGCCAGCAGCCAAACCAAGGATCGACTAGCGGGGGGGACCTACAATGAGCAGTTCTTC.

V usage is TRBV7-9 and J usage is TRBJ1-1, with 8 bases identical to TRBD1. Germline V gene sequence: CDR1 SEHNR, CDR2 FQNEAQ (reference sequence). The CDR3 is 13 amino acids. V dropped 5 bases and J dropped 2; count of bases not matched to a gene: 1. For the CDR3, the DNA is TGTGCCAGCAGCGGACAGGGAAACACTGAAGCTTTCTTT. This translates into CASSGQGNTEAFF.

CDR3 amino acids: CASSFAGELETQYF. CDR3 nucleotide sequence: TGCGCCAGCAGCTTCGCGGGCGAGCTAGAGACCCAGTACTTC. The chain employs TRBV5-1 and TRBJ2-5, with a weak D call TRBD2 (5 bases). CDR3 length: 14 amino acids. In germline, CDR1 is SGHRS, CDR2 YFSETQ. V lost 2 bases and J 4 bases, leaving 12 bases between the germline ends.

The chain recombines TRBV11-2 with TRBJ2-2, with a tentative D call TRBD2 (7 bases). V dropped 1 base and J dropped 2 bases, with 11 bases sitting between them. The CDR3 is 16 amino acids. Per the germline V gene, CDR1 is SGHAT and CDR2 is FQNNGV. The CDR3 DNA sequence: TGTGCCAGCAGCTTAGGGCGGGGGCTCAACACCGGGGAGCTGTTTTTT. Translation: CASSLGRGLNTGELFF.

The V gene is TRBV15, the J gene TRBJ2-1, with 8 bases identical to TRBD2. Losses at the gene ends were 4 bases for V and 8 bases for J; bases not matched to a gene: 7. Germline lookup yields CDR1 LNHNV and CDR2 YYDKDF (reference sequence). The CDR3 has 14 residues. For the CDR3, the DNA is TGTGCCACCAGCAACGCGCGGGGGGCGGATGAGCAGTTCTTC. Its translation is CATSNARGADEQFF.